Here is one T cell receptor beta chain with its context. The clone's antigen remains unknown. No qualities accompany the bases; no much larger clone lies one base away. Each collaborating institution followed its own protocols to collect whole blood in K2EDTA tubes. For TCRbeta analysis, collaborators shipped samples in one of three forms: frozen whole blood, isolated PBMCs, or DNA extracted from either of those sample types. This sample is part of a study of blood T cell repertoires in COVID-19 (dated by TCRdb to between 2020 and 2021). Notes on the research overall: The collaborator samples originated in the United States, Italy and Spain and spanned the acute and convalescent phases of COVID-19. The sample metadata nearly always contained a de-identified subject ID, COVID-19 status, age in years and sex. Subjects who had been exposed to COVID-19, were actively infected with it, or had recovered from it provided the deeply sampled blood TCRbeta repertoires that made up the dataset. Where available, HLA class I and class II types were obtained from metadata supplied by the sample provider rather than from assay-based typing. A freely available public database, intended as a resource for researchers studying the immune response to SARS-CoV-2, is where the repertoires were released. The material from the prospective study consisted of cDNA or gDNA derived from T cells, B-cell-depleted T cells, or PBMCs. The samples were drawn from the first 160 participants of the ongoing ImmuneRACE study and from 950 to 1,500 subjects provided by 6 global collaborators. Results and caveats for the whole study, not just this receptor: How much clinical and demographic metadata was included differed by source and by participant, and the metadata was provided uncurated.

The CDR3 runs 18 amino acids, cysteine and phenylalanine included. CDR3 DNA is the only sequence kept; it has 54 bases, read in frame from the first base. Looking up the germline V gene yields CDR1 SGHRS and CDR2 YFSETQ. V is pared back by 0 bases and J by 4 bases, with 22 bases lying between the germline termini. TCRbeta CDR3 regions were amplified from genomic DNA by means of the immunoSEQ Assay, a bias-controlled multiplex PCR. From the authors' description of their analysis: Nucleated cell counts per sample were estimated from amplification of reference gene primers within the assay. To quantify the absolute abundance of each unique TCRbeta CDR3 rearrangement, sequence reads were collapsed and filtered. For each sample, productive Simpson clonality was calculated by taking the square root of Simpson's diversity index across productive rearrangements. The table was pulled from immuneACCESS by TCRdb, which kept in-frame rearrangements only. Such tables lose some clones; where checked, under half of the loss comes from unresolved V genes, and the rest has no known cause. From that table come the V and J calls and clone size; the DNA was used to work out D and trimming. The sample yields 35,000 to 50,000 clones; around 88% were counted once. The top ten hold 3.7% of the sample.

This clonotype originated in a human donor in a cohort sampled during active COVID-19. Material for sequencing was peripheral blood. In this chain, TRBV5-1 is recombined with TRBJ2-5; a tentative D call is TRBD1 (5 bases match). The CDR3 region: CASSLGLAQGPWGETQYF. DNA sequence: TGCGCCAGCAGCTTGGGCCTCGCCCAGGGTCCATGGGGAGAGACCCAGTACTTC.